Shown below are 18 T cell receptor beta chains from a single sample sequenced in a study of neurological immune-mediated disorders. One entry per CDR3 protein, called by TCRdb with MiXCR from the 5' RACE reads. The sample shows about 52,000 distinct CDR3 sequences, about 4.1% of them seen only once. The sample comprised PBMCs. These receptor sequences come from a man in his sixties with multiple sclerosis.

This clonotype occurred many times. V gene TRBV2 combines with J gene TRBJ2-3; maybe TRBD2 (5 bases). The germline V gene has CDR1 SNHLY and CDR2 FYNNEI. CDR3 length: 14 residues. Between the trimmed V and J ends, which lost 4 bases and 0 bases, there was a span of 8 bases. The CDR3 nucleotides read TGTGCCAGCAGTGTAGGGAGAAGCACAGATACGCAGTATTTT. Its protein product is CASSVGRSTDTQYF.

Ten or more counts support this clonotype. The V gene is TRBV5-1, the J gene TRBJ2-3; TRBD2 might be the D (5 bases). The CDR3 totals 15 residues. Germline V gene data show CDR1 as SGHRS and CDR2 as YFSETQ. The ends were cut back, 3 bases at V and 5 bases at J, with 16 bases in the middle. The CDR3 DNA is TGCGCCAGCAGCTGGACTCCGGGCAACGAAGATACGCAGTATTTT. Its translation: CASSWTPGNEDTQYF.

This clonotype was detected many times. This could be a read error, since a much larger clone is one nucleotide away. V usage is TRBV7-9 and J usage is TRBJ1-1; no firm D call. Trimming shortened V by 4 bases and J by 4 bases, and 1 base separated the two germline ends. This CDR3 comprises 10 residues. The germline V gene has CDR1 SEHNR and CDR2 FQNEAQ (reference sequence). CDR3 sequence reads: CASSSTEAFF. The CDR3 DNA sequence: TGTGCCAGCAGCTCCACTGAAGCTTTCTTT. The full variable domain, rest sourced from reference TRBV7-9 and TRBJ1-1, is DTGVSQNPRHKITKRGQNVTFRCDPISEHNRLYWYRQTLGQGPEFLTYFQNEAQLEKSRLLSDRFSAERPKGSFSTLEIQRTEQGDSAMYLCASSSTEAFFGQGTRLTVV.

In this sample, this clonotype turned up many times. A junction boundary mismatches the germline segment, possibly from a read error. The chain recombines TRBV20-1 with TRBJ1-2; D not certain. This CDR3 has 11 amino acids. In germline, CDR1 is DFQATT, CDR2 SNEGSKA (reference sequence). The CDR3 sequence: CSAQGLSEGAF. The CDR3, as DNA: TGCAGTGCCCAAGGCCTGTCGGAGGGCGCCTTC.

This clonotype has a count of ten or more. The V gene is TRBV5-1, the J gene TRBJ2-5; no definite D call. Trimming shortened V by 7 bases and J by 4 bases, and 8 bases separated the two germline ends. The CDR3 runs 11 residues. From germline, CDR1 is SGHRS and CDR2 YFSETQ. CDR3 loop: CASALGETQYF. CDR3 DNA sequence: TGCGCCAGCGCTCTCGGAGAGACCCAGTACTTC.

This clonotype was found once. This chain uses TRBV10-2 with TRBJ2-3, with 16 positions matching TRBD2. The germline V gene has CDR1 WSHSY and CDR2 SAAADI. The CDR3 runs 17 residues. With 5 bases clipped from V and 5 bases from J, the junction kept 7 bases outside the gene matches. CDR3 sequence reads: CASSLTGLAGGKDTQYF. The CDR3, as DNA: TGCGCCAGCAGTCTAACGGGACTAGCGGGAGGGAAAGATACGCAGTATTTT.

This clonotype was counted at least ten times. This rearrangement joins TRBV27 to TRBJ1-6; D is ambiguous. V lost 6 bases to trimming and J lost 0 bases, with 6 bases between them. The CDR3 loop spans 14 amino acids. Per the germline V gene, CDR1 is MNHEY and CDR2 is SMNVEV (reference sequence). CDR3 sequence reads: CASRFSSYNSPLHF. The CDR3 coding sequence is TGTGCCAGCAGATTTAGCTCCTATAATTCACCCCTCCACTTT.

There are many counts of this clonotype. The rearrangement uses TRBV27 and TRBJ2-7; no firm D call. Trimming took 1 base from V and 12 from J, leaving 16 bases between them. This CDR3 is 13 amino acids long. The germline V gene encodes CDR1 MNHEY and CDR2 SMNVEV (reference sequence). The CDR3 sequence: CASSLCTGLTSYF. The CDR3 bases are TGTGCCAGCAGTTTATGCACCGGGTTAACGTCGTACTTC.

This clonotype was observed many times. CDR3 loop: CSASRPGAQETQYF. The CDR3 DNA is TGCAGTGCTAGTCGGCCTGGCGCACAAGAGACCCAGTACTTC. The rearrangement links TRBV20-1 to TRBJ2-5, with D unclear. CDR3 size: 14 residues. Per the germline V gene, CDR1 is DFQATT and CDR2 is SNEGSKA (reference sequence). Trimming took 3 bases from V and 2 from J, leaving 13 bases between them.

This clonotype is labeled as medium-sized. The CDR3 DNA sequence: TGTGCCACCAGTGATTCGACTACCTACCAAGAGACCCAGTACTTC. This gives the protein CATSDSTTYQETQYF. The rearrangement links TRBV24-1 to TRBJ2-5; tentative D call: TRBD2 (5 bases). The CDR3 is 15 amino acids. CDR1 is KGHDR, CDR2 SFDVKD, per germline. Trimming shortened V by 2 bases and J by 0 bases, and 9 bases separated the two germline ends.

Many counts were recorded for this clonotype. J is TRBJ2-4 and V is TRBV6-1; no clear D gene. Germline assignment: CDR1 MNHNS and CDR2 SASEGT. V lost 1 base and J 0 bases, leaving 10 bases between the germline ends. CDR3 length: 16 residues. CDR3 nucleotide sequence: TGTGCCAGCAGTGAAGGAGTCGGCTTAGCCAAAAACATTCAGTACTTC. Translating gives CASSEGVGLAKNIQYF.

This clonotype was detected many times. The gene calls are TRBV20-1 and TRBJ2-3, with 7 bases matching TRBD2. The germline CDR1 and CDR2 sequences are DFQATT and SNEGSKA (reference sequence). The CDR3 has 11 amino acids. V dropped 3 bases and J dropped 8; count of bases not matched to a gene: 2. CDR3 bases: TGCAGTGCTAGCGGGAGGAGTACGCAGTATTTT. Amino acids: CSASGRSTQYF.

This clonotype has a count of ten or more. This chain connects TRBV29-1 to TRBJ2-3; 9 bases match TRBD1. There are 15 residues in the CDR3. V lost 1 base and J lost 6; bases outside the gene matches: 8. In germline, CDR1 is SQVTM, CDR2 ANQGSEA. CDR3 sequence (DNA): TGCAGCGTTGAAGGTTACAGGGGGCGTTTGGATACGCAGTATTTT. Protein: CSVEGYRGRLDTQYF.

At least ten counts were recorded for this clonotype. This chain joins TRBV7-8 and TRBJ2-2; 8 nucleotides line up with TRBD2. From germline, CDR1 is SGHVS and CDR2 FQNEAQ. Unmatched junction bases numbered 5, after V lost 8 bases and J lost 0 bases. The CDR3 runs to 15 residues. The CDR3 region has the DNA TGTGCCAGCCGGGGTAGCGGGACGAACACCGGGGAGCTGTTTTTT. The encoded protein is CASRGSGTNTGELFF. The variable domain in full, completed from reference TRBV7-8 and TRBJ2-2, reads GAGVSQSPRYKVAKRGQDVALRCDPISGHVSLFWYQQALGQGPEFLTYFQNEAQLDKSGLPSDRFFAERPEGSVSTLKIQRTQQEDSAVYLCASRGSGTNTGELFFGEGSRLTVL.

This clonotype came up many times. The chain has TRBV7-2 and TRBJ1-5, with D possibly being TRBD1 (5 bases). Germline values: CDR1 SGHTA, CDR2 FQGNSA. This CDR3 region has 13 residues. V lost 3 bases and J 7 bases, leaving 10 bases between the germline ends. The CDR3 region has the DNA TGTGCCAGCAGCTTCAGGGTAGACCAGCCCCAGCATTTT. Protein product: CASSFRVDQPQHF.

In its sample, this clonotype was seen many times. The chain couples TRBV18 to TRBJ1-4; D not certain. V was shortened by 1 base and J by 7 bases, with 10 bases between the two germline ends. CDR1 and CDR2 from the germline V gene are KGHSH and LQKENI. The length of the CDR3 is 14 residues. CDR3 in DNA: TGTGCCAGCTCACCACGCCGGGCCGCTGAAAAACTGTTTTTT. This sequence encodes CASSPRRAAEKLFF.

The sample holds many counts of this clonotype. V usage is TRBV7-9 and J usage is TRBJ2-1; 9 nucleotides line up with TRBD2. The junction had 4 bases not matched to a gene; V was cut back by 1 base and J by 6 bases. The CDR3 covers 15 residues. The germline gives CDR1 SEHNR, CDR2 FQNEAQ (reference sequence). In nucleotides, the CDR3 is TGTGCCAGCAGCTTAGGGACTAGCGCCAGCAATGAGCAGTTCTTC. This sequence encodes CASSLGTSASNEQFF.

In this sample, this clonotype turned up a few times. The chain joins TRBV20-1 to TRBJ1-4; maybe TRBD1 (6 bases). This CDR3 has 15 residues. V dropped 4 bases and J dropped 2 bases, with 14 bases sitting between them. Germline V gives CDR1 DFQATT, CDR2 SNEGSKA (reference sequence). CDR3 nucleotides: TGCAGTGCTACCCGATCACAGGGTACTAATGAAAAACTGTTTTTT. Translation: CSATRSQGTNEKLFF.